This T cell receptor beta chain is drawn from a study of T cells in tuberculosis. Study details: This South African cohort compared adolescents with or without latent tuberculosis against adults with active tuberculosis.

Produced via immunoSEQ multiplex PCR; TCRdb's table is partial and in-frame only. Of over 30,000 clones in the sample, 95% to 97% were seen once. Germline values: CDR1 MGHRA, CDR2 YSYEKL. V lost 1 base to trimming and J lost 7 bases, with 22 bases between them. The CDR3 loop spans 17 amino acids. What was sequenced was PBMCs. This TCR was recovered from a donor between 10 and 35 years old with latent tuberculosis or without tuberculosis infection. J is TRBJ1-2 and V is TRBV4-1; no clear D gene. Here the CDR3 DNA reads TGCGCCAGCAGCCAAGGAGGCCCACGGGTAATAGGTAGTGGCTACACCTTC. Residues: CASSQGGPRVIGSGYTF.